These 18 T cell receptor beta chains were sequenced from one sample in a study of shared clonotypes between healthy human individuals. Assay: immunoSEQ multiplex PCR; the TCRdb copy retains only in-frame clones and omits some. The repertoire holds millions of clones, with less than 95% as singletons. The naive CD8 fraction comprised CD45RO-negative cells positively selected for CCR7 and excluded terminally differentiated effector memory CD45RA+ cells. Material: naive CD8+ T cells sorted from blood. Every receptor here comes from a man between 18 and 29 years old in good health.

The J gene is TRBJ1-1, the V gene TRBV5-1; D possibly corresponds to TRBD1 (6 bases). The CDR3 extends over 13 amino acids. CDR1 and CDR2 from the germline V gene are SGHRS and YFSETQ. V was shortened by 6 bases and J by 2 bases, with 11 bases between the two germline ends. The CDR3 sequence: CASTQGGNTEAFF. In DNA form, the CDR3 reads TGCGCCAGCACCCAAGGGGGAAACACTGAAGCTTTCTTT.

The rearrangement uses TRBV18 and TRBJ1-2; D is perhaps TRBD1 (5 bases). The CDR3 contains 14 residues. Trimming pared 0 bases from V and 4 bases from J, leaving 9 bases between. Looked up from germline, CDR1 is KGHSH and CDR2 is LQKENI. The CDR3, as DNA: TGTGCCAGCTCACCACCAGGGGAGGTCTATGGCTACACCTTC. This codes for CASSPPGEVYGYTF.

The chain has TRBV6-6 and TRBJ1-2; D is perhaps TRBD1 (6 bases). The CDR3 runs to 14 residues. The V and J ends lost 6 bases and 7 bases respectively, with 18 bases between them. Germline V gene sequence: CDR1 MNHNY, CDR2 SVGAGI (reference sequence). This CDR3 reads CASSGTPEGAGYTF. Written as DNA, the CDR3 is TGTGCCAGCAGCGGGACACCCGAAGGCGCTGGCTACACCTTC.

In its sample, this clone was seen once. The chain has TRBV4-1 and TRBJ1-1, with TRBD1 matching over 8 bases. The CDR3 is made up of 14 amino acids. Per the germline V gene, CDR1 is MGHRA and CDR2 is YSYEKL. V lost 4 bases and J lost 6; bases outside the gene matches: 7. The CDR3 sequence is CASSLTGEIAEAFF. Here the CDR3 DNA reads TGCGCCAGCAGCCTGACAGGGGAAATCGCTGAAGCTTTCTTT.

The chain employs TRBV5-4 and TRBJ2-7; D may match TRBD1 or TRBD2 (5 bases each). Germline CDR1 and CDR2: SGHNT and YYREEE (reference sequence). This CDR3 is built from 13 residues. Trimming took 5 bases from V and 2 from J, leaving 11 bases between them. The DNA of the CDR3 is TGTGCCAGCAGGGGGGACGGACCCTACGAGCAGTACTTC. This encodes CASRGDGPYEQYF.

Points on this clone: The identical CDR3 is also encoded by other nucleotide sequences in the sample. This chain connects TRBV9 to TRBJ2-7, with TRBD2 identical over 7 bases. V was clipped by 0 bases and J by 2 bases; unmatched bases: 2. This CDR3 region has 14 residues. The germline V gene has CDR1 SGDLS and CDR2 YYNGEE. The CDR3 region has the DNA TGTGCCAGCAGCGTAGGGGGGACTACCTACGAGCAGTACTTC. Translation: CASSVGGTTYEQYF. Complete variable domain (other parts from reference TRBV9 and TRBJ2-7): DSGVTQTPKHLITATGQRVTLRCSPRSGDLSVYWYQQSLDQGLQFLIQYYNGEERAKGNILERFSAQQFPDLHSELNLSSLELGDSALYFCASSVGGTTYEQYFGPGTRLTVT.

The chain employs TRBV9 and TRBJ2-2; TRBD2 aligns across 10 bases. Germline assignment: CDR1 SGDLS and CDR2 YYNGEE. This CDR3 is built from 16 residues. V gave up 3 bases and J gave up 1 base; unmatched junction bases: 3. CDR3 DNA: TGTGCCAGCAGCGGAACTAGCGGGATGAACACCGGGGAGCTGTTTTTT. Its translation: CASSGTSGMNTGELFF.

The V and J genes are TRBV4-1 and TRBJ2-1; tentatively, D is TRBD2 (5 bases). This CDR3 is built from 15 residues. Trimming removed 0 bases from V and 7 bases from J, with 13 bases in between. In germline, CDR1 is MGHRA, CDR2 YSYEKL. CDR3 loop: CASSQEPAVLNEQFF. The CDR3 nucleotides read TGCGCCAGCAGCCAAGAGCCAGCGGTGTTAAATGAGCAGTTCTTC.

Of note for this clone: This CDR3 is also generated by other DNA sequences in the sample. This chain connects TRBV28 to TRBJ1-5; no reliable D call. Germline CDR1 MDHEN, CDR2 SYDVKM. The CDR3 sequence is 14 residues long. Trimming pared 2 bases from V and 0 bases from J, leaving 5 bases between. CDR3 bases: TGTGCCAGCAGTTTACGAGGTAGCAATCAGCCCCAGCATTTT. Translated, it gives CASSLRGSNQPQHF.

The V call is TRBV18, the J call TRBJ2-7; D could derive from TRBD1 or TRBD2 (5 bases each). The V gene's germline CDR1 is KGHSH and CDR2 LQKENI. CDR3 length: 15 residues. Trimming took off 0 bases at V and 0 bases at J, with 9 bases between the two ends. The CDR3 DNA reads TGTGCCAGCTCACCACCCGGGGACGGCTCCTACGAGCAGTACTTC. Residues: CASSPPGDGSYEQYF.

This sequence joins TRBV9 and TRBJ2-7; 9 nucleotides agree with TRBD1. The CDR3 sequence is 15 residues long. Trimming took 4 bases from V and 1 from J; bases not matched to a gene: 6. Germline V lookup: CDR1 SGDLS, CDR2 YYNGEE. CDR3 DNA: TGTGCCAGCAGCACCCGGACAGGGGAATCCTACGAGCAGTACTTC. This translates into CASSTRTGESYEQYF.

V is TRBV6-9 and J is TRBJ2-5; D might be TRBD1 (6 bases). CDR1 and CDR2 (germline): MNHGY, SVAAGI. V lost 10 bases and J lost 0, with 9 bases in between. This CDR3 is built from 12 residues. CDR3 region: CANRDNQETQYF. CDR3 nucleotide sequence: TGTGCCAACCGGGACAACCAAGAGACCCAGTACTTC.

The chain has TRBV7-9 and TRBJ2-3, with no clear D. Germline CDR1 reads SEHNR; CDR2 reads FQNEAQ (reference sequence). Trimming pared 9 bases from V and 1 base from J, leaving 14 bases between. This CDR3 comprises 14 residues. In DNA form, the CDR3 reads TGTGCCAGTAGCCGCTCATATGGCACAGATACGCAGTATTTT. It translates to CASSRSYGTDTQYF.

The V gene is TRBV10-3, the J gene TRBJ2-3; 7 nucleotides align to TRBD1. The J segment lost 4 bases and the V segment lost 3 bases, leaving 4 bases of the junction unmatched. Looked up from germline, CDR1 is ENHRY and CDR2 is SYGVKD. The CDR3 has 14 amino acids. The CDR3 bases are TGTGCCATCAGTGACAGGACAGGCCCAGATACGCAGTATTTT. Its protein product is CAISDRTGPDTQYF.

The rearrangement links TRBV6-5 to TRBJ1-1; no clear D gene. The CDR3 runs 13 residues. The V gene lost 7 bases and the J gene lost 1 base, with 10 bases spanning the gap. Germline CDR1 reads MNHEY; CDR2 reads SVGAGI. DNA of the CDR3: TGTGCCAGCAAGGTAGCCCAGAACACTGAAGCTTTCTTT. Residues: CASKVAQNTEAFF.

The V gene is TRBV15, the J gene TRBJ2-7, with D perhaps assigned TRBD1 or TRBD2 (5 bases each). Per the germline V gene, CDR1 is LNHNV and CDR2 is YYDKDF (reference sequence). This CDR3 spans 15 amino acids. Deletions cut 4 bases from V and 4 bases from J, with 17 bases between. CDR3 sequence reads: CATSKAGSSFYEQYF. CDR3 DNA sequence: TGTGCCACCAGCAAAGCAGGGAGCTCGTTTTACGAGCAGTACTTC.

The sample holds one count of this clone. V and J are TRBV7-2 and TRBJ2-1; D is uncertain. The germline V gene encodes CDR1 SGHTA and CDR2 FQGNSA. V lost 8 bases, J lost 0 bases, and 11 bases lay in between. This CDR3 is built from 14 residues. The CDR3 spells CASGTTLSYNEQFF. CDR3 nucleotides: TGTGCCAGCGGAACAACCCTCTCCTACAATGAGCAGTTCTTC.

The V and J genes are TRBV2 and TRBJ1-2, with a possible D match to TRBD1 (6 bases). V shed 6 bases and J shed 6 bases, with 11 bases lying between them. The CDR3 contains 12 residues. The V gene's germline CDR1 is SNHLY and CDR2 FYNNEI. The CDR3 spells CASSRTVNGYTF. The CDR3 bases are TGTGCCAGCAGCCGGACAGTGAATGGCTACACCTTC.